Each of the 3 T cell receptor beta chains below was sequenced from the same sample in a study of T cells in Graves' hyperthyroidism and ophthalmopathy. RNA transcripts served as the template for amplifying TCR beta CDR3 regions. TCR CDR3 regions were first amplified by RT-PCR with HTBI primers. TCRdb recomputed calls from the multiplex PCR reads with MiXCR, one row per CDR3 protein. The table includes about 300,000 distinct CDR3 sequences, roughly 15% detected once. The sample consisted of blood. Receptor source: a woman aged 25 to 39 with Graves' hyperthyroidism that later progressed to Graves' ophthalmopathy.

The genes are TRBV7-9 and TRBJ2-1, with D perhaps matching TRBD1 or TRBD2 (6 bases each). This CDR3 contains 15 residues. V gave up 3 bases and J gave up 4 bases, with 13 bases separating them. Germline-derived CDR1 and CDR2 are SEHNR and FQNEAQ (reference sequence). The CDR3 nucleotides are TGTGCCAGCAGCTTTCTAGGAGGGGGATACAATGAGCAGTTCTTC. This encodes CASSFLGGGYNEQFF.

Only a few counts were recorded for this clonotype. The chain carries TRBV5-1 and TRBJ1-2; 9 bases fit TRBD1. V shed 4 bases, J shed 11 bases, and the junction held 15 bases outside the gene matches. The CDR3 length is 15 residues. From germline, CDR1 is SGHRS and CDR2 YFSETQ. The CDR3 DNA reads as TGCGCCAGCAGCGATCGACAGGGGGAATCTATGGGGTACACCTTC. This translates into CASSDRQGESMGYTF.

This clonotype was seen at least ten times. This rearrangement joins TRBV20-1 to TRBJ1-4; D ambiguous. Looked up from germline, CDR1 is DFQATT and CDR2 is SNEGSKA (reference sequence). CDR3 length: 14 amino acids. V was pared by 6 bases and J by 0 bases, with 11 bases between. CDR3 residues: CSAATLATNEKLFF. CDR3 in DNA: TGCAGTGCAGCAACCCTTGCAACTAATGAAAAACTGTTTTTT.